This TCR beta chain is from a study of blood T cell repertoires in COVID-19. Study summary: The origin of the acute and convalescent COVID-19 samples was the United States, Italy and Spain. The cDNA or gDNA used as material had been derived from T cells, B-cell-depleted T cells, or PBMCs.

CDR1 and CDR2 (germline): MDHEN, SYDVKM. The length of the CDR3 is 13 residues. V was trimmed by 6 bases and J by 7 bases, leaving 15 bases between them. Methods used by the authors: It was from reference gene primer amplification that nucleated cell counts were estimated. The repertoire was sequenced with immunoSEQ multiplex PCR; TCRdb's copy has only in-frame clones and lacks some. The V and J calls and clone size come from that table; D and trimming were worked out from the DNA. The sample includes fewer than 35,000 clones, 85% to 90% of them seen just once. The chain couples TRBV28 to TRBJ2-5; TRBD1 is a possible D gene (5 bases). This sequence was found in a man at least 80 years old with acute or convalescent COVID-19. The sequencing input was peripheral blood. The CDR3 nucleotides are TGTGCCAGCAGCAACACAGCTCAGGGGACCCAGTACTTC. As protein: CASSNTAQGTQYF.